This is a list of T cell receptor beta chains from one sample in a study of Ad26.COV2.S vaccination and SARS-CoV-2 variants. Measured with immunoSEQ multiplex PCR; TCRdb has only the in-frame clones, and not every one. Of 300,000 to 400,000 clones in the sample, approximately 86% were seen once. The sample here was peripheral blood, taken in a trial of Ad26.COV2.S vaccine versus placebo. These receptors were taken from a person between 18 and 59 years old who received the Ad26.COV2.S COVID-19 vaccine or a placebo. The CDR3 runs from the conserved cysteine through the conserved F or W. Each record gives: D gene, V gene, clone size, J gene, CDR3 DNA, CDR3 protein. D genes are given only for firm matches. Clone size is stated in some rows and not others, as once, few, many or a class when expanded.

>TRBD1|TRBV5-1|NA|TRBJ2-1
TGCGCCAGCAGCTTGATGGGACAGGGCTACAATGAGCAGTTCTTC
CASSLMGQGYNEQFF
>NA|TRBV11-3|NA|TRBJ2-5
TGTGCCAGCAGCTTAGAAGGGGCGAGCTCCCGCCGGGAGACCCAGTACTTC
CASSLEGASSRRETQYF
>NA|TRBV4-3|NA|TRBJ1-1
TGCGCCAGCAGCCACGGCGGCAGGGGAGCTGAAGCTTTCTTT
CASSHGGRGAEAFF
>TRBD2|TRBV7-7|NA|TRBJ2-1
TGTGCCAGCAGCTTAAAGACTAGCGGGGAGAGCTCCTACAATGAGCAGTTCTTC
CASSLKTSGESSYNEQFF
>NA|TRBV6-2/TRBV6-3|NA|TRBJ2-7
TGTGCCAGCAGTTACTCGGTTTACGAGCAGTACTTC
CASSYSVYEQYF
>NA|TRBV18|once|TRBJ2-5
TGTGCCAGCTCAGACGGGTTTGGGGAGACCCAGTACTTC
CASSDGFGETQYF
>TRBD2|TRBV30|NA|TRBJ2-2
TGTGCCTGGAGTGTGGGGGGGTATCCCGGGGAGCTGTTTTTT
CAWSVGGYPGELFF
>NA|TRBV10-3|few|TRBJ1-2
TGTGCCATCAGCTACAGGTGGGGGGACTACACCTTC
CAISYRWGDYTF
>TRBD1|TRBV6-5|NA|TRBJ1-2
TGTGCCAGCAGTTACTCGGGACAGGGGCGCTATGGCTACACCTTC
CASSYSGQGRYGYTF
>TRBD2|TRBV19|NA|TRBJ2-7
TGTGCCAGTAGTCGGACTAGCGGGGGCCTCTACGAGCAGTACTTC
CASSRTSGGLYEQYF
>TRBD2|TRBV7-9|NA|TRBJ2-5
TGTGCCAGCAGAAAAGGGGCTAGCGGGGGGGAGACCCAGTACTTC
CASRKGASGGETQYF
>TRBD1|TRBV7-9|NA|TRBJ2-7
TGTGCCAGCAGCCGTGGACAGGGCCGGTCCTACGAGCAGTACTTC
CASSRGQGRSYEQYF